This T cell receptor beta chain was profiled in a study of lymphopenia after photon versus proton radiotherapy. Study-wide findings and caveats: Only patients who died were analyzed for survival; proton advantage is unproven. Photon-treated patients lost naive T cells and TCR diversity; proton-treated stayed stable. Post-nadir TCR diversity decline inversely tracked overall survival among those who died.

Details on this clone: Its antigen is still unknown.

Assay used: immunoSEQ multiplex PCR; TCRdb lists only in-frame clones, some missing. The repertoire holds more than 25,000 clones, with over 80% as singletons. V dropped 5 bases and J dropped 2 bases, with 8 bases sitting between them. Germline V lookup: CDR1 SGHAT, CDR2 FQNNGV. The CDR3 runs 13 residues. The chain carries TRBV11-2 and TRBJ2-3; D is undetermined. Material: peripheral blood, obtained from a patient treated with photon-based radiotherapy. The sequence came from a woman aged 45-60 years with pancreatic cancer. The CDR3 here is CASSPPHTDTQYF. In DNA, the CDR3 is TGTGCCAGCAGCCCTCCCCACACAGATACGCAGTATTTT.